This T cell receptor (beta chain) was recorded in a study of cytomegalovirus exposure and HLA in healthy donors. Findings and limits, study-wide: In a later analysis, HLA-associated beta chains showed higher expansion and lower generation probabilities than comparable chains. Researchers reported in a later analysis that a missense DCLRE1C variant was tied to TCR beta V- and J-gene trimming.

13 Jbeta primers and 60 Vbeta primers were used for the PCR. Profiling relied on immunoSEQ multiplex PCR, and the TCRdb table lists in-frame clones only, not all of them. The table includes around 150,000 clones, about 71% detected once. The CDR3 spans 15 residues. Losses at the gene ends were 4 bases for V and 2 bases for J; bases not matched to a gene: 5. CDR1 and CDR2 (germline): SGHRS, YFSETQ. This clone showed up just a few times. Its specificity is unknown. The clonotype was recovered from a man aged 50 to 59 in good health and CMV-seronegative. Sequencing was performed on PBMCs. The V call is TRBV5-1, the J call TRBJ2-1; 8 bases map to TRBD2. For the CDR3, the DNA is TGCGCCAGCAGCGGCGGGGGGTCCACCTACAATGAGCAGTTCTTC. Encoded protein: CASSGGGSTYNEQFF.